Listed below are T cell receptor beta chains from one sample, sequenced in a study of metastatic and nonmetastatic thyroid tumors. TCRdb ran MiXCR on the PCR reads. The sample has 90,000 or so clones, approximately 9% seen once. The material sequenced was blood. These TCRs come from a female donor with papillary thyroid cancer or a benign thyroid nodule (not recorded which). Some clones in this sample may be carry-over from other donors' samples. CDR3s include the opening cysteine and the closing phenylalanine or tryptophan. D genes are given only for firm matches. Not every row has a clone size; where given, it reads once, few, many or a size class.

v_gene,abundance,j_gene,d_gene,CDR3nt,CDR3aa
TRBV27,few,TRBJ1-5,NA,TGTGCCAGCAGCCCCGGGGGTGGGAGCAATCAGCCCCAGCATTTT,CASSPGGGSNQPQHF
TRBV7-9,many,TRBJ2-1,TRBD2,TGTGCCAGCAGCCCGCGGACTAGATCTAACAATGAGCAGTTCTTC,CASSPRTRSNNEQFF
TRBV19,many,TRBJ1-6,NA,TGTGCCAGTAGGTGGATCTCCTATAATTCACCCCTCCACTTT,CASRWISYNSPLHF
TRBV4-1,many,TRBJ1-5,TRBD1,TGCGCCAGCAGCCAACAGGACAGGGGGTCTCAGCCCCAGCATTTT,CASSQQDRGSQPQHF
TRBV6-1,NA,TRBJ1-1,TRBD1,TGTGCCAGCAGTTCCCCGGGACAGGGTAAGGGGGCTTTCTTT,CASSSPGQGKGAFF
TRBV28,few,TRBJ1-2,NA,TGTGCCAGCAGCTTGACAGCCCCGGTAAGATATGGCTACACCTTC,CASSLTAPVRYGYTF
TRBV6-1,NA,TRBJ2-2,TRBD2,TGTACCAGCAGCCAAGGACTAGCGTCGACCGGGGAGCTGTTTTTT,CTSSQGLASTGELFF
TRBV10-3,many,TRBJ1-6,TRBD1,TGTGCCATCTCTGGACAGGGCGACTCACCCCTCCACTTT,CAISGQGDSPLHF
TRBV29-1,many,TRBJ2-7,NA,TGCAGCGTTGGTCTACGCTTTGGCCACGAGCAGTACTTC,CSVGLRFGHEQYF
TRBV4-1,many,TRBJ1-1,NA,TGCGCCAGCAGACAACAGGGGAACACTGAAGCTTTCTTT,CASRQQGNTEAFF
TRBV19,many,TRBJ2-2,NA,TGTGCCAGTAGTTGGCTAGCCCACACCGGGGAGCTGTTTTTT,CASSWLAHTGELFF
TRBV3-1,many,TRBJ2-1,NA,TGTGCCAGCAGCCAAGATCCGGGGATCTCCTACAATGAGCAGTTCTTC,CASSQDPGISYNEQFF
TRBV19,many,TRBJ2-7,NA,TGTGCCAGTAGTGGGAATAAGCCCACCTCCTACGAGCAGTACTTC,CASSGNKPTSYEQYF
TRBV12-3/TRBV12-4,many,TRBJ1-1,NA,TGTGCCAGCAGTTTTGGGGTTTTGGGGGGGAACACTGAAGCTTTCTTT,CASSFGVLGGNTEAFF
TRBV6-1,many,TRBJ1-4,TRBD1,TGTGCCAGCAGTGGCCGGGACAGGCCTAATGAAAAACTGTTTTTT,CASSGRDRPNEKLFF
TRBV6-1,few,TRBJ2-3,NA,TGTGCCAGCAGTGATGTGATTGGACAGACCACAGATACGCAGTATTTT,CASSDVIGQTTDTQYF
TRBV10-1,NA,TRBJ2-7,NA,TGCGCCAGCAGTGAGTCAACGGACTTTTCCTACGAGCAGTACTTC,CASSESTDFSYEQYF
TRBV20-1,few,TRBJ1-2,NA,TGCAGTGCTAGAGAGATGGGATGGGCTAACTATGGCTACACCTTC,CSAREMGWANYGYTF
TRBV6-1,few,TRBJ1-1,TRBD1,TGTGCCAGCAGTGAGGACGACAGGGGGTTTTTTATTTTCACTGAAGCTTTCTTT,CASSEDDRGFFIFTEAFF
TRBV24-1,many,TRBJ1-5,NA,TGTGCCACCAGTGATTTGAAGGACGGAGGGATGGCCCAGCATTTT,CATSDLKDGGMAQHF
TRBV12-3/TRBV12-4,many,TRBJ2-3,NA,TGTGCCAGCAGTTTAGGACCTCCAATGGGAGATACGCAGTATTTT,CASSLGPPMGDTQYF
TRBV6-1,many,TRBJ2-6,TRBD1,TGTGCCAGCAGTGGGGGACAGCCCTCTGGGGCCAACGTCCTGACTTTC,CASSGGQPSGANVLTF
TRBV6-1,many,TRBJ1-6,NA,TGTGCCAGCAGCAGCGGGCCCTATAATTCACCCCTCCACTTT,CASSSGPYNSPLHF
TRBV7-2,many,TRBJ2-7,TRBD2,TGTGCCAGCAGCAGGGGCGGGGGGTACTCCTACGAGCAGTACTTC,CASSRGGGYSYEQYF
TRBV20-1,many,TRBJ1-1,NA,TGCAGTGCTAGAGTTCGGGGAGGGGGCACTGAAGCTTTCTTT,CSARVRGGGTEAFF
TRBV2,few,TRBJ2-4,TRBD1,TGTACCAGCAACTTCGACAGGGGAGACATTCAGTACTTC,CTSNFDRGDIQYF
TRBV11-2,many,TRBJ2-2,TRBD2,TGTGCCAGCAGCCGCCAAGGCGGCGGGGGGGCAAGGGAGCTGTTTTTT,CASSRQGGGGARELFF
TRBV20-1,many,TRBJ1-2,NA,TGCAGTGCTAGCGCCAGGGCCAGCTATGGCTACACCTTC,CSASARASYGYTF
TRBV7-9,many,TRBJ2-5,NA,TGTGCCAGCAGCTTAGAACCACGCCTCTCCATCCAAGAGACCCAGTACTTC,CASSLEPRLSIQETQYF
TRBV10-2,many,TRBJ2-3,TRBD2,TGCGCCAGCAGGCCAGCCTCGGGACTAGGGGGCACAGATACGCAGTATTTT,CASRPASGLGGTDTQYF
TRBV4-1,few,TRBJ2-2,NA,TGCGCCAGCAGCCGGGGACACCAAATCAACACCGGGGAGCTGTTTTTT,CASSRGHQINTGELFF
TRBV4-1,many,TRBJ1-6,NA,TGCGCCAGCAGAGGCGCAGGGATGGATGGTTCACCCCTCCACTTT,CASRGAGMDGSPLHF
TRBV5-1,many,TRBJ2-2,TRBD2,TGCGCCAGCACGTGGGAGGGCCGCTCGAACACCGGGGAGCTGTTTTTT,CASTWEGRSNTGELFF
TRBV19,many,TRBJ2-1,TRBD2,TGTGCCAGTAGTTCGGCTAGCGGGTTTGTCGATGAGCAGTTCTTC,CASSSASGFVDEQFF
TRBV3-1,NA,TRBJ1-2,TRBD1,TGTGCCAGCAGCCAAGAAGAACAGGGGCGCGGCTACACCTTC,CASSQEEQGRGYTF
TRBV6-1,NA,TRBJ2-7,TRBD2,TGTGCCAGCGGCCAGGGACTAGCGGGGGGGTACGAGCAGTACTTC,CASGQGLAGGYEQYF
TRBV7-3,many,TRBJ2-7,NA,TGTGCCAGCAGCTTAAGTGGGGGGCTAGCGCAGTACTTC,CASSLSGGLAQYF
TRBV6-1,many,TRBJ2-3,NA,TGTGCAACCGTGGGGAGGAGATCCTTTAGCACAGATACGCAGTATTTT,CATVGRRSFSTDTQYF
TRBV5-6,many,TRBJ1-6,TRBD1,TGTGCCAGCAGCTTCCGAGGGACAGGGGATAACTCACCCCTCCACTTT,CASSFRGTGDNSPLHF
TRBV10-3,many,TRBJ2-3,TRBD2,TGTGCCATCAGTACTCTGAGGACTAGCGGGGGATACACAGATACGCAGTATTTT,CAISTLRTSGGYTDTQYF
TRBV29-1,many,TRBJ2-1,NA,TGCAGCGTTGTGGGGGAGACCTACAATGAGCAGTTCTTC,CSVVGETYNEQFF